This T cell receptor (beta chain) was captured in a study of T cell repertoires in cytomegalovirus infection. Each CDR3 protein is one row after TCRdb ran MiXCR on the reads. The table includes 150,000 to 200,000 distinct CDR3 sequences, 13% to 15% detected once. Overall study results and limits: Public TCR beta family frequency separated CMV-and-HLA carriers, including in an independent cohort. Dominating the ex vivo response were TCR beta clonotypes that were CMV-specific and HLA-C-restricted.

This clonotype was counted a few times. Its target is not known. The sequence derives from a human donor in good health (CMV status not recorded). Some clones in this sample may be carry-over from other donors' samples. Sequenced material: PBMCs.

CDR3 sequence (DNA): TGTGCCAGCGTAGGGGGGCTTAACGAGCAGTACTTC. Translation gives CASVGGLNEQYF. The rearrangement joins TRBV28 to TRBJ2-7; D possibly uses TRBD1 or TRBD2 (6 bases each). From germline, CDR1 is MDHEN and CDR2 SYDVKM. Trimming took 8 bases from V and 5 from J, leaving 13 bases between them. The CDR3 sequence is 12 residues long.